The 29 T cell receptor beta chains presented below share a single source sample, sequenced in a study of blood T cell repertoires in COVID-19. Repertoires were generated with immunoSEQ multiplex PCR, while TCRdb's copy carries only in-frame clones and drops some. The table has tens of thousands of clones, 70% to 90% seen once. The sequenced sample consisted of peripheral blood. The receptors were gathered from a man aged 60-69 years with acute or convalescent COVID-19.

This chain uses TRBV19 with TRBJ2-2, with TRBD1 matching over 12 bases. Germline V gene data show CDR1 as LNHDA and CDR2 as SQIVND (reference sequence). The junction had 3 bases not matched to a gene; V was cut back by 7 bases and J by 6 bases. The CDR3 has 14 residues. CDR3: CASTGQGASGELFF. For the CDR3, the DNA is TGTGCCAGTACGGGACAGGGGGCCTCCGGGGAGCTGTTTTTT.

The chain is built from TRBV9 and TRBJ2-1; D ambiguous. Per the germline V gene, CDR1 is SGDLS and CDR2 is YYNGEE. The length of the CDR3 is 13 residues. Trimming removed 0 bases from V and 6 bases from J, with 7 bases in between. The CDR3 region is CASSVDSFNEQFF. CDR3 sequence (DNA): TGTGCCAGCAGCGTAGATTCGTTCAATGAGCAGTTCTTC. The complete variable domain, with remaining parts taken from reference TRBV9 and TRBJ2-1, reads DSGVTQTPKHLITATGQRVTLRCSPRSGDLSVYWYQQSLDQGLQFLIQYYNGEERAKGNILERFSAQQFPDLHSELNLSSLELGDSALYFCASSVDSFNEQFFGPGTRLTVL.

V and J are TRBV30 and TRBJ2-3; tentatively, D is TRBD2 (6 bases). CDR3 size: 14 residues. V shed 4 bases and J shed 1 base, with 12 bases lying between them. CDR1 is GTSNPN and CDR2 is SVGIG in the germline V gene (reference sequence). CDR3 sequence (DNA): TGTGCCTGGAAGCAGGGCGGGGGCACAGATACGCAGTATTTT. Translating it yields CAWKQGGGTDTQYF. Together with reference TRBV30 and TRBJ2-3, the CDR3 gives the full variable domain: SQTIHQWPATLVQPVGSPLSLECTVEGTSNPNLYWYRQAAGRGLQLLFYSVGIGQISSEVPQNLSASRPQDRQFILSSKKLLLSDSGFYLCAWKQGGGTDTQYFGPGTRLTVL.

V is TRBV2 and J is TRBJ2-3; 15 nucleotides agree with TRBD2. The trim removed 5 bases at V and 6 bases at J, leaving 3 bases unmatched. CDR1 and CDR2 from the germline V gene are SNHLY and FYNNEI. The CDR3 sequence is 15 residues long. In nucleotides, the CDR3 is TGTGCCAGCAGTTCGGGACTAGCGGGGGGTGATACGCAGTATTTT. Protein: CASSSGLAGGDTQYF.

V and J are TRBV7-2 and TRBJ1-3; 7 nucleotides line up with TRBD1. CDR3 length equals 15 residues. Germline CDR1 is SGHTA and CDR2 is FQGNSA. The ends lost 5 bases at V and 4 bases at J; junction bases unmatched: 8. CDR3 nucleotide sequence: TGTGCCAGCAGCGTATACAGGGGTTCAGGAAACACCATATATTTT. Translating gives CASSVYRGSGNTIYF.

This clone has a handful of counts. The rearrangement joins TRBV4-1 to TRBJ2-1; 7 bases are shared with TRBD1. V lost 1 base to trimming and J lost 3 bases; unmatched junction nucleotides: 3. This CDR3 region has 15 residues. Germline assignment: CDR1 MGHRA and CDR2 YSYEKL. The CDR3 here is CASSQGGQIYNEQFF. The DNA of the CDR3 is TGCGCCAGCAGCCAAGGGGGACAGATCTACAATGAGCAGTTCTTC.

This chain links TRBV9 with TRBJ1-4, with a possible D match to TRBD1 (5 bases). The CDR3 covers 14 residues. Germline values: CDR1 SGDLS, CDR2 YYNGEE. V lost 3 bases to trimming and J lost 0 bases, with 6 bases between them. Here the CDR3 reads CASSGGATNEKLFF. CDR3 nucleotides: TGTGCCAGCAGCGGGGGGGCAACTAATGAAAAACTGTTTTTT.

J is TRBJ2-5 and V is TRBV27; 9 bases match TRBD2. Per the germline V gene, CDR1 is MNHEY and CDR2 is SMNVEV (reference sequence). J lost 4 bases, V lost 2 bases, and 5 bases had no gene match. There are 15 residues in the CDR3. The CDR3 region has the DNA TGTGCCAGCAGTTTAGCGGGGGGGCCACGAGAGACCCAGTACTTC. Translated, it gives CASSLAGGPRETQYF.

The gene calls are TRBV5-1 and TRBJ2-7, with TRBD1 matching over 10 bases. Losses at the gene ends were 1 base for V and 6 bases for J; bases not matched to a gene: 13. There are 17 residues in the CDR3. CDR1 and CDR2 (germline): SGHRS, YFSETQ. The CDR3 spells CASSLSRGGTGDGEQYF. For the CDR3, the DNA is TGCGCCAGCAGCTTGAGCCGTGGCGGGACAGGGGATGGCGAGCAGTACTTC.

The chain recombines TRBV3-1 (or the pseudogene TRBV3-2) with TRBJ1-1, with D perhaps TRBD1 (5 bases). The germline V gene encodes CDR1 LGHDT and CDR2 YNNKEL (reference sequence). The CDR3 has 12 residues. Trimming took off 3 bases at V and 8 bases at J, with 10 bases between the two ends. CDR3 sequence: CASSQTAGEAFF. CDR3 nucleotides: TGTGCCAGCAGCCAGACCGCAGGGGAAGCTTTCTTT.

The V gene is TRBV5-4, the J gene TRBJ1-2; D perhaps matches TRBD1 (6 bases). There are 15 residues in the CDR3. Germline loops: CDR1 SGHNT, CDR2 YYREEE (reference sequence). Trimming took 3 bases from V and 8 from J, leaving 20 bases between them. The CDR3 is CASSSGDTGRRGYTF. CDR3 bases: TGTGCCAGCAGCTCCGGGGACACAGGAAGAAGGGGCTACACCTTC.

The chain joins TRBV10-3 to TRBJ2-3; D not resolved. The CDR3 loop spans 13 amino acids. V lost 4 bases and J lost 0, with 5 bases in between. CDR1 ENHRY and CDR2 SYGVKD come from the germline V gene. The chain's CDR3 is CAISVPSTDTQYF. The CDR3 coding sequence is TGTGCCATCAGTGTCCCTAGCACAGATACGCAGTATTTT.

V usage is TRBV7-3 and J usage is TRBJ2-1; the D gene is possibly TRBD2 (7 bases). The length of the CDR3 is 15 residues. Germline CDR1 SGHTA, CDR2 FQGTGA. The germline V and J ends were trimmed by 3 bases and 9 bases, with 18 bases remaining between them. The CDR3, as DNA: TGTGCCAGCAGCTTGGGGGGGCTTTCACGTAGTGAGCAGTTCTTC. Translating gives CASSLGGLSRSEQFF.

This rearrangement joins TRBV28 to TRBJ2-5, with a tentative D call TRBD2 (6 bases). The ends were cut back, 4 bases at V and 3 bases at J, with 15 bases in the middle. The CDR3 spans 15 residues. Per the germline V gene, CDR1 is MDHEN and CDR2 is SYDVKM. The CDR3 region is CASSSPGLQKETQYF. The DNA for the CDR3 is TGTGCCAGCAGTTCGCCGGGACTCCAAAAAGAGACCCAGTACTTC.

V is TRBV5-1 and J is TRBJ1-4; D might be TRBD1 (5 bases). CDR3 length equals 13 residues. V was cut by 3 bases and J by 4 bases, with 7 bases left in between. Germline V gives CDR1 SGHRS, CDR2 YFSETQ. The CDR3 reads CASSSDSNEKLFF. The CDR3 coding sequence is TGCGCCAGCAGCTCCGACAGTAATGAAAAACTGTTTTTT.

This clone was seen a single time. The chain uses TRBV3-1 (or the pseudogene TRBV3-2) and TRBJ1-2; 7 bases fit TRBD1. This CDR3 is 15 amino acids long. The ends lost 2 bases at V and 4 bases at J; junction bases unmatched: 7. The V gene's germline CDR1 is LGHDT and CDR2 YNNKEL (reference sequence). This CDR3 is CASSQNGQAGYGYTF. The CDR3 DNA sequence: TGTGCCAGCAGCCAAAACGGACAGGCGGGCTATGGCTACACCTTC.

The chain carries TRBV2 and TRBJ2-7; perhaps TRBD1 as D (6 bases). From germline, CDR1 is SNHLY and CDR2 FYNNEI. Trimming removed 8 bases at V and 3 bases at J, with 11 bases between. The CDR3 extends over 12 amino acids. The CDR3 sequence: CASGARGYEQYF. DNA for the CDR3: TGTGCCAGCGGTGCCAGGGGCTACGAGCAGTACTTC.

The J gene is TRBJ1-1, the V gene TRBV27; 8 positions match TRBD1. CDR1 and CDR2 (germline): MNHEY, SMNVEV (reference sequence). This CDR3 spans 15 amino acids. Trimming removed 6 bases from V and 0 bases from J; junction bases left unmatched: 6. CDR3 residues: CASRRPTGVNTEAFF. The CDR3 bases are TGTGCCAGCAGGAGACCGACAGGGGTGAACACTGAAGCTTTCTTT.

The chain joins TRBV12-5 to TRBJ2-3; unclear D gene. Germline V gene data show CDR1 as LGHNT and CDR2 as FRNRAP. The length of the CDR3 is 13 residues. Trimming took off 5 bases at V and 0 bases at J, with 6 bases between the two ends. The CDR3 reads CASGTPSTDTQYF. In DNA, the CDR3 is TGTGCTAGTGGTACACCTAGCACAGATACGCAGTATTTT.

The V call is TRBV2, the J call TRBJ2-7; D is perhaps TRBD2 (5 bases). The CDR3 has 15 amino acids. Germline lookup yields CDR1 SNHLY and CDR2 FYNNEI. The V end lost 4 bases, the J end lost 5 bases, and 18 bases lay between the germline ends. This CDR3 reads CASSAWGDASDEQYF. Written as DNA, the CDR3 is TGTGCCAGCAGTGCTTGGGGAGACGCTTCCGACGAGCAGTACTTC.

The chain couples TRBV1 to TRBJ2-5; TRBD2, the table's D call, was not compared with the DNA. TRBV1 is given as a pseudogene. There are 16 residues in the CDR3. The CDR3 loop reads CTSLLLASCRQETQYF. In DNA, the CDR3 is TGCACCTCTCTCCTCCTAGCGTCTTGTCGGCAAGAGACCCAGTACTTC.

This chain's CDR3 is CASTNSETQYF. CDR3 in DNA: TGTGCCAGCACCAACTCAGAGACCCAGTACTTC. The chain employs TRBV7-8 and TRBJ2-5; no definite D call. The CDR3 has 11 residues. The V end lost 7 bases, the J end lost 4 bases, and 7 bases lay between the germline ends. CDR1 and CDR2 from the germline V gene are SGHVS and FQNEAQ.

This chain links TRBV5-1 with TRBJ2-5; 13 bases match TRBD2. The V segment lost 2 bases and the J segment 3 bases; nucleotides outside the gene matches: 1. Germline V lookup: CDR1 SGHRS, CDR2 YFSETQ. The CDR3 length is 15 residues. The CDR3 here is CASSFGTSGEETQYF. CDR3 nucleotides: TGCGCCAGCAGCTTCGGGACTAGCGGGGAAGAGACCCAGTACTTC. Variable domain in full (rest from reference TRBV5-1 and TRBJ2-5): KAGVTQTPRYLIKTRGQQVTLSCSPISGHRSVSWYQQTPGQGLQFLFEYFSETQRNKGNFPGRFSGRQFSNSRSEMNVSTLELGDSALYLCASSFGTSGEETQYFGPGTRLLVL.

This chain links TRBV18 with TRBJ2-1; possible D gene TRBD2, 5 bases. The CDR3 is made up of 12 amino acids. The germline V gene has CDR1 KGHSH and CDR2 LQKENI. Trimming removed 3 bases at V and 6 bases at J, with 6 bases between. The DNA of the CDR3 is TGTGCCAGCTCACCCAGCGGCAATGAGCAGTTCTTC. This gives the protein CASSPSGNEQFF.

This clone was seen once. The chain combines TRBV13 with TRBJ2-2; tentatively, D is TRBD2 (6 bases). This CDR3 is 13 amino acids long. The germline gives CDR1 PRHDT, CDR2 FYEKMQ (reference sequence). V lost 4 bases, J lost 6 bases, and 9 bases lay in between. CDR3 protein: CASSSGRPGELFF. In nucleotides, the CDR3 is TGTGCCAGCAGCTCAGGGAGGCCCGGGGAGCTGTTTTTT.

The rearrangement links TRBV28 to TRBJ2-7, with a possible D match to TRBD2 (7 bases). The CDR3 is 14 amino acids. Per germline, CDR1 MDHEN and CDR2 SYDVKM. V was shortened by 5 bases and J by 5 bases, with 16 bases between the two germline ends. Here the CDR3 DNA reads TGTGCCAGCAGTCGCCCTCGGGGGGCTCACGAGCAGTACTTC. This sequence encodes CASSRPRGAHEQYF.

V usage is TRBV5-1 and J usage is TRBJ1-4; D gene uncertain. Trimming took 4 bases from V and 3 from J, leaving 13 bases between them. Germline V gene sequence: CDR1 SGHRS, CDR2 YFSETQ. The CDR3 consists of 15 residues. The CDR3, as DNA: TGCGCCAGCAGCCCTCTAGGCGCGCCTAATGAAAAACTGTTTTTT. Protein: CASSPLGAPNEKLFF.

CDR3 nucleotides: TGTGCCAGCAGCCTACTACAGGGGGCGACCGGGGAGCTGTTTTTT. Amino acids: CASSLLQGATGELFF. The chain employs TRBV7-8 and TRBJ2-2; TRBD1 matches at 9 bases. The CDR3 loop spans 15 amino acids. Germline lookup yields CDR1 SGHVS and CDR2 FQNEAQ. The trim removed 5 bases at V and 5 bases at J, leaving 6 bases unmatched.

The rearrangement joins TRBV5-1 to TRBJ1-1, with a possible D match to TRBD1 (5 bases). CDR1 and CDR2 (germline): SGHRS, YFSETQ. V lost 0 bases to trimming and J lost 2 bases, with 11 bases between them. The CDR3 totals 15 residues. The CDR3 DNA follows: TGCGCCAGCAGCTTGGCCGCAGGGATAAACACTGAAGCTTTCTTT. Translation: CASSLAAGINTEAFF. The full variable domain, rest sourced from reference TRBV5-1 and TRBJ1-1, is KAGVTQTPRYLIKTRGQQVTLSCSPISGHRSVSWYQQTPGQGLQFLFEYFSETQRNKGNFPGRFSGRQFSNSRSEMNVSTLELGDSALYLCASSLAAGINTEAFFGQGTRLTVV.